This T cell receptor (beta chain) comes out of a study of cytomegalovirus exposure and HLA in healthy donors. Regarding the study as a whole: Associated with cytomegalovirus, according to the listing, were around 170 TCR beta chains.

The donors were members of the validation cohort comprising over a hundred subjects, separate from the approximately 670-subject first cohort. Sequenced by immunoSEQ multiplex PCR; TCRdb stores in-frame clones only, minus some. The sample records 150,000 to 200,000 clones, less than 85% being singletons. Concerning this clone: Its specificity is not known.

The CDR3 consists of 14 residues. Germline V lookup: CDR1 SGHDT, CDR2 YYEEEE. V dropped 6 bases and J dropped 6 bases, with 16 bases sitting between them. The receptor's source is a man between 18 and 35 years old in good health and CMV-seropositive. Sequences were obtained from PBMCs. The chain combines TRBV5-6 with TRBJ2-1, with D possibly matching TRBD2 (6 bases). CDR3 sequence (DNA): TGTGCCAGCACCTCAAGGGACTTCTCCAATGAGCAGTTCTTC. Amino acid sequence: CASTSRDFSNEQFF.